The entry that follows covers one TCR beta chain sequence. Antigen specificity is unknown. The method was immunoSEQ multiplex PCR; TCRdb's version includes in-frame clones alone and lacks a portion of them. The sample records fewer than 400,000 clones, approximately 74% being singletons. The record originates from a study of shared clonotypes between healthy human individuals. The germline V and J ends were trimmed by 3 bases and 0 bases, with 9 bases remaining between them. Germline CDR1 is KGHSH and CDR2 is LQKENI. The CDR3 length is 15 residues. Broader study findings: The study drew on few donors, limiting represented genetic and exposure-history diversity. As a rule, naive subsets had a larger estimated richness than memory subsets.

None of the donors, who were healthy HIV-negative adults, had recently had acute infections or vaccinations. Only Caucasian adults living in Nashville, Tennessee served as donors. The source is a young man in good health. The material sequenced was memory CD4+ T cells sorted from blood. Subset indicated: CD45RA-negative fraction. This rearrangement joins TRBV18 to TRBJ2-1; unclear D gene. CDR3 nucleotide sequence: TGTGCCAGCTCACCGACGGTGAACTCCTACAATGAGCAGTTCTTC. Its protein is CASSPTVNSYNEQFF.